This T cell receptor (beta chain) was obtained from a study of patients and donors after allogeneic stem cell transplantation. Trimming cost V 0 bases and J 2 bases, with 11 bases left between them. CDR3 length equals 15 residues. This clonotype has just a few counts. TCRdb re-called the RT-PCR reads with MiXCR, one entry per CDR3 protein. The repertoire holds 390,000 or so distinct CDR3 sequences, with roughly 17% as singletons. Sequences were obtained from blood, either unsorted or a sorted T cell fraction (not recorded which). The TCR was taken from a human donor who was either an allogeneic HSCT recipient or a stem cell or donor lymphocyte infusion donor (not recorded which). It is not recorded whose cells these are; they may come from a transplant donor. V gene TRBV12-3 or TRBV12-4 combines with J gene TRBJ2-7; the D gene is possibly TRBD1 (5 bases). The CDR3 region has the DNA TGTGCCAGCAGTTTAGCGGCAGGGTGGACCTACGAGCAGTACTTC. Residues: CASSLAAGWTYEQYF.